The text below deals with one TCR beta chain. Unmatched junction bases numbered 11, after V lost 0 bases and J lost 1 base. From germline, CDR1 is SGDLS and CDR2 YYNGEE. The CDR3 loop spans 19 amino acids. Assay: immunoSEQ multiplex PCR; the TCRdb copy retains only in-frame clones and omits some. The sample yields more than 2 million clones, about 95% seen once. This record belongs to a study of shared clonotypes between healthy human individuals. The rearrangement links TRBV9 to TRBJ2-1; TRBD2 matches 9 bases. The sequenced sample was naive CD4+ T cells sorted from blood. Documented subset: CD45RA+ positively selected. The source of this sequence is a young man in good health. CDR3 coding DNA: TGTGCCAGCAGCGTAGGTTATGAGCGGGAGGTTAAATCCTACAATGAGCAGTTCTTC. It yields the protein CASSVGYEREVKSYNEQFF.